These 27 T cell receptor beta chains originate from one sample sequenced in a study of a mutant IDH1 vaccine in newly diagnosed glioma. What these receptors recognize is not known. Time point noted: week 5, during vaccination. In the vaccine, a single dose held 300 ug of the mutant IDH1 20-mer peptide, along with topical imiquimod. Produced via immunoSEQ multiplex PCR; TCRdb's table is partial and in-frame only. The top ten hold over 15% of the sample, which has roughly 28,000 clones, roughly nine tenths seen once. The specimen was PBMCs, collected from a glioma patient whose treatment included an IDH1 peptide vaccine. The receptor source for this set is a man between 18 and 35 years old with glioma.

The rearrangement joins TRBV10-1 to TRBJ1-5, with 9 bases aligning to TRBD1. V dropped 9 bases and J dropped 6; count of bases not matched to a gene: 15. The CDR3 sequence is 16 residues long. The V gene's germline CDR1 is WNHNN and CDR2 SYGVQD (reference sequence). CDR3 loop: CARFSGTGRIGQPQHF. DNA for the CDR3: TGCGCCAGATTTTCTGGGACAGGGCGGATCGGTCAGCCCCAGCATTTT.

The CDR3 DNA is TGCGCCAGCAGTCCGGGAGACTCCTACGAGCAGTACTTC. Its translation: CASSPGDSYEQYF. The chain recombines TRBV4-1 with TRBJ2-7, with D tentatively TRBD2 (6 bases). Germline V gene data show CDR1 as MGHRA and CDR2 as YSYEKL. Trimming cost V 6 bases and J 0 bases, with 9 bases left between them. This CDR3 has 13 residues.

The chain recombines TRBV15 with TRBJ2-7; the D is unclear. The CDR3 length is 15 residues. Per the germline V gene, CDR1 is LNHNV and CDR2 is YYDKDF (reference sequence). V lost 1 base and J 4 bases, leaving 14 bases between the germline ends. CDR3: CATSRAPFSGYEQYF. The CDR3 nucleotides read TGTGCCACCAGCAGAGCTCCTTTCTCTGGGTACGAGCAGTACTTC.

The rearrangement links TRBV19 to TRBJ1-4; possibly TRBD1 for D (5 bases). Germline values: CDR1 LNHDA, CDR2 SQIVND (reference sequence). Trimming took off 5 bases at V and 14 bases at J, with 15 bases between the two ends. The CDR3 is made up of 12 amino acids. CDR3 DNA sequence: TGTGCCAGTAGTGCCGAAACCCGGGACCTGTTTTTT. Its protein is CASSAETRDLFF.

This clone was counted a single time. J is TRBJ1-6 and V is TRBV30; D unclear. The germline CDR1 and CDR2 sequences are GTSNPN and SVGIG (reference sequence). CDR3 length: 13 residues. With 3 bases removed from V and 9 bases from J, the gap between germline ends came to 12 bases. CDR3 in amino acids: CAWRIAFGSPLHF. For the CDR3, the DNA is TGTGCCTGGAGGATAGCCTTTGGTTCACCCCTCCACTTT.

The chain joins TRBV9 to TRBJ2-6; a weak D match, TRBD1 (6 bases). V lost 0 bases and J 4 bases, leaving 17 bases between the germline ends. CDR1 SGDLS and CDR2 YYNGEE come from the germline V gene. The CDR3 totals 18 residues. This CDR3 reads CASSVALAGAAGANVLTF. The CDR3 bases are TGTGCCAGCAGCGTAGCTCTGGCAGGGGCAGCCGGGGCCAACGTCCTGACTTTC.

This clone is a singleton in its sample. This rearrangement joins TRBV4-1 to TRBJ1-5; D perhaps matches TRBD1 (5 bases). The CDR3 is made up of 15 amino acids. V gave up 0 bases and J gave up 6 bases, with 12 bases separating them. Germline values: CDR1 MGHRA, CDR2 YSYEKL. The CDR3 region is CASSQERGVSQPQHF. CDR3 nucleotides: TGCGCCAGCAGCCAAGAACGAGGGGTTTCTCAGCCCCAGCATTTT.

The chain joins TRBV6-5 to TRBJ1-2, with 9 bases aligning to TRBD1. CDR1 and CDR2 (germline): MNHEY, SVGAGI. Losses at the gene ends were 6 bases for V and 0 bases for J; bases not matched to a gene: 2. The CDR3 spans 14 residues. The CDR3 DNA is TGTGCCAGCAGACGACAGGGGGCTAACTATGGCTACACCTTC. It is translated as CASRRQGANYGYTF.

The chain recombines TRBV30 with TRBJ2-1; TRBD2 is a possible D gene (6 bases). The V end was cut by 4 bases, the J end by 1 base, with 11 bases between. The germline V gene has CDR1 GTSNPN and CDR2 SVGIG (reference sequence). CDR3 length: 14 amino acids. CDR3 bases: TGTGCCTGGACCTTTGGGGGGTCCTACAATGAGCAGTTCTTC. Translation: CAWTFGGSYNEQFF.

The chain joins TRBV7-9 to TRBJ2-3, with 10 bases matching TRBD2. After removal of 3 bases from V and 0 bases from J, the junction contained 0 bases not matched to a gene. The CDR3 runs 15 residues. CDR1 and CDR2 (germline): SEHNR, FQNEAQ (reference sequence). The CDR3 protein is CASSLTSGSTDTQYF. CDR3 nucleotide sequence: TGTGCCAGCAGCTTGACTAGCGGGAGCACAGATACGCAGTATTTT.

This chain joins TRBV4-1 and TRBJ1-5, with TRBD1 identical over 8 bases. Germline lookup yields CDR1 MGHRA and CDR2 YSYEKL. The CDR3 consists of 15 residues. V shed 6 bases, J shed 1 base, and the junction held 5 bases outside the gene matches. CDR3 in DNA: TGCGCCAGCAGTCGTGACAGGGGAAGCAATCAGCCCCAGCATTTT. The encoded protein is CASSRDRGSNQPQHF.

The J gene is TRBJ1-4, the V gene TRBV30; TRBD1 matches at 7 bases. The CDR3 length is 14 residues. Germline-derived CDR1 and CDR2 are GTSNPN and SVGIG (reference sequence). Losses at the gene ends were 3 bases for V and 8 bases for J; bases not matched to a gene: 9. The CDR3 sequence is CAWSSNRGWEKLFF. The CDR3 nucleotides are TGTGCCTGGAGCTCTAACAGGGGTTGGGAAAAACTGTTTTTT. Using reference TRBV30 and TRBJ1-4 for the parts outside the CDR3, the full variable domain is SQTIHQWPATLVQPVGSPLSLECTVEGTSNPNLYWYRQAAGRGLQLLFYSVGIGQISSEVPQNLSASRPQDRQFILSSKKLLLSDSGFYLCAWSSNRGWEKLFFGSGTQLSVL.

This clone is judged medium-sized. CDR3 residues: CASSPRVWAQQPQHF. CDR3 nucleotide sequence: TGTGCCAGTAGTCCCCGAGTGTGGGCCCAACAGCCCCAGCATTTT. The chain uses TRBV19 and TRBJ1-5; D not certain. V was clipped by 5 bases and J by 7 bases, with 18 bases between them. There are 15 residues in the CDR3. The germline CDR1 and CDR2 sequences are LNHDA and SQIVND (reference sequence).

CDR3 loop: CASSQDLDLFGQPQHF. The CDR3, as DNA: TGCGCCAGCAGCCAAGATTTAGATTTGTTTGGTCAGCCCCAGCATTTT. The chain carries TRBV4-1 and TRBJ1-5; unclear D gene. V was pared by 0 bases and J by 6 bases, with 15 bases between. This CDR3 is built from 16 residues. Germline CDR1 and CDR2: MGHRA and YSYEKL.

This clone turned up a few times. The chain combines TRBV4-3 with TRBJ1-4; D gene unclear. With 0 bases removed from V and 8 bases from J, the gap between germline ends came to 13 bases. Germline CDR1 reads LGHNA; CDR2 reads YSLEER. This CDR3 has 15 residues. The CDR3 loop is CASSQDRSAEEKLFF. CDR3 coding DNA: TGCGCCAGCAGCCAAGATAGGTCGGCCGAAGAAAAACTGTTTTTT.

The CDR3 reads CASSETSGSFDEQFF. The DNA of the CDR3 is TGTGCCAGCAGTGAAACTAGCGGGAGTTTCGATGAGCAGTTCTTC. The V and J genes are TRBV6-1 and TRBJ2-1, with 11 nucleotides matching TRBD2. The CDR3 extends over 15 amino acids. Unmatched junction bases numbered 5, after V lost 2 bases and J lost 8 bases. From germline, CDR1 is MNHNS and CDR2 SASEGT.

This sequence joins TRBV7-3 and TRBJ2-1, with 10 bases that match TRBD2. This CDR3 is 17 amino acids long. The junction had 4 bases not matched to a gene; V was cut back by 0 bases and J by 2 bases. Germline assignment: CDR1 SGHTA and CDR2 FQGTGA. In DNA form, the CDR3 reads TGTGCCAGCAGCTTAACCACTACTAGCGGGACCTACAATGAGCAGTTCTTC. Its protein is CASSLTTTSGTYNEQFF.

The V gene is TRBV27, the J gene TRBJ2-4; possible D gene TRBD1, 6 bases. The CDR3 loop spans 13 amino acids. Germline CDR1 MNHEY, CDR2 SMNVEV (reference sequence). V was clipped by 5 bases and J by 5 bases, with 10 bases between them. In DNA, the CDR3 is TGTGCCAGCAGTCCCAGGGGAGAAAACATTCAGTACTTC. Its protein product is CASSPRGENIQYF.

The chain has TRBV30 and TRBJ1-2, with D hard to call. The CDR3 extends over 14 amino acids. Trimming took 3 bases from V and 1 from J, leaving 12 bases between them. CDR1 and CDR2 (germline): GTSNPN, SVGIG (reference sequence). The CDR3 coding sequence is TGTGCCTGGAGGCGGTCAGGACTTAACTATGGCTACACCTTC. This translates into CAWRRSGLNYGYTF.

Only a few counts were recorded for this clone. The chain links TRBV5-1 to TRBJ1-4, with 7 positions matching TRBD1. Germline V gene sequence: CDR1 SGHRS, CDR2 YFSETQ. The CDR3 extends over 14 amino acids. V was clipped by 3 bases and J by 7 bases; unmatched bases: 6. The CDR3 bases are TGCGCCAGCAGCTCCAAGACAGGGACTGAAAAACTGTTTTTT. Residues: CASSSKTGTEKLFF.

The chain has TRBV29-1 and TRBJ1-1, with TRBD1 as a possible D gene (6 bases). This CDR3 is 19 amino acids long. The V and J ends lost 3 bases and 1 base respectively, with 27 bases between them. From germline, CDR1 is SQVTM and CDR2 ANQGSEA. CDR3 nucleotides: TGCAGCGTTGAGGGGCACTTTTCGCCGAATGGACAGTCGAACACTGAAGCTTTCTTT. Translating gives CSVEGHFSPNGQSNTEAFF.

This rearrangement joins TRBV5-1 to TRBJ1-1; D gene unclear. With 0 bases removed from V and 4 bases from J, the gap between germline ends came to 10 bases. Germline V CDR1 and CDR2: SGHRS, YFSETQ. The CDR3 has 14 amino acids. The CDR3 DNA follows: TGCGCCAGCAGCTTGGGGACTTATGCCACTGAAGCTTTCTTT. Protein: CASSLGTYATEAFF.

The chain is built from TRBV30 and TRBJ1-1, with D possibly TRBD1 on 5 matching bases. CDR3 length: 18 residues. Looked up from germline, CDR1 is GTSNPN and CDR2 is SVGIG (reference sequence). Trimming removed 1 base at V and 5 bases at J, with 26 bases between. CDR3 loop: CAWSALAGGGSGGTEAFF. CDR3 DNA sequence: TGTGCCTGGAGTGCCCTCGCCGGGGGAGGGTCGGGAGGGACTGAAGCTTTCTTT.

This chain connects TRBV20-1 to TRBJ2-7; D remains ambiguous. Trimming took off 6 bases at V and 3 bases at J, with 9 bases between the two ends. The CDR3 sequence is 11 residues long. Germline V CDR1 and CDR2: DFQATT, SNEGSKA (reference sequence). The CDR3 loop is CSANGYYEQYF. For the CDR3, the DNA is TGCAGTGCAAATGGATACTACGAGCAGTACTTC.

This clone was counted only a few times. V is TRBV19 and J is TRBJ1-1; D is uncertain. This CDR3 comprises 13 residues. V shed 6 bases and J shed 0 bases, with 8 bases lying between them. Germline-derived CDR1 and CDR2 are LNHDA and SQIVND (reference sequence). The CDR3 here is CASREGLNTEAFF. The CDR3 region has the DNA TGTGCCAGTAGGGAAGGCCTGAACACTGAAGCTTTCTTT.

The rearrangement joins TRBV5-1 to TRBJ1-2; 8 nucleotides agree with TRBD1. J was trimmed by 0 bases and V by 3 bases; bases with no gene match: 1. The germline CDR1 and CDR2 sequences are SGHRS and YFSETQ. There are 14 residues in the CDR3. The CDR3 nucleotides read TGCGCCAGCAGCTCGACAGGGGCTAACTATGGCTACACCTTC. Amino acids: CASSSTGANYGYTF.

This chain joins TRBV6-5 and TRBJ1-1; 7 nucleotides match TRBD1. Trimming cost V 2 bases and J 6 bases; bases outside gene matches: 0. The germline CDR1 and CDR2 sequences are MNHEY and SVGAGI. The CDR3 sequence is 12 residues long. CDR3 in DNA: TGTGCCAGCAGTTACCAGGGGGCTGAAGCTTTCTTT. Translated, it gives CASSYQGAEAFF.